The clone carrying this TCR beta chain was seen a handful of times. Its matching antigen is unknown. The source of the sample is a study of identical twins. MiXCR, run by TCRdb on the 5' RACE reads, gives a single entry per CDR3 protein. The table has about 890,000 distinct CDR3 sequences, more than 9% seen once. General study results and limits: Modelling approaches yielded underestimates of out-of-frame TCR alpha sharing between monozygotic twins. The degree of excess twin sharing was weaker in beta out-of-frame sequences.

Germline loops: CDR1 MGHRA, CDR2 YSYEKL. Trimming removed 0 bases at V and 3 bases at J, with 6 bases between. This CDR3 spans 14 amino acids. This same sample was also taken into another study, of yellow fever vaccine responses in identical twins.

J is TRBJ2-1 and V is TRBV4-1; unclear D gene. Sequencing used PBMCs. The clonotype comes from a woman under 30 in good health. In DNA, the CDR3 is TGCGCCAGCAGCCAAGACTCTGACTACAATGAGCAGTTCTTC. Protein sequence: CASSQDSDYNEQFF.